A single sample gave rise to the 28 T cell receptor beta chains below, sequenced in a study of early T cells in non-severe SARS-CoV-2 infection. TCRdb re-called the 5' RACE reads with MiXCR, one entry per CDR3 protein. In the table there are 100,000 or so distinct CDR3 sequences, around 13% of which are singletons. The sample comprised whole blood. All receptors derive from an adult who was a healthcare worker with PCR-confirmed SARS-CoV-2 infection or an uninfected control (not recorded which).

This clonotype was recorded a few times. The J gene is TRBJ2-7, the V gene TRBV18, with TRBD2 as a possible D gene (5 bases). This CDR3 is built from 13 residues. V lost 2 bases and J lost 6, with 11 bases in between. Germline loops: CDR1 KGHSH, CDR2 LQKENI. The DNA of the CDR3 is TGTGCCAGCTCACCAACGGGGTTCGGCGAGCAGTACTTC. Protein: CASSPTGFGEQYF.

The chain uses TRBV20-1 and TRBJ2-1; TRBD2 agrees at 15 bases. Looked up from germline, CDR1 is DFQATT and CDR2 is SNEGSKA (reference sequence). V lost 3 bases to trimming and J lost 10 bases; unmatched junction nucleotides: 16. CDR3 length equals 18 residues. The CDR3 bases are TGCAGTGCTAGCGGGGAAGGGACTAGCGGGAGGATTGTGTGGGAGCAGTTCTTC. This codes for CSASGEGTSGRIVWEQFF.

The V and J genes are TRBV6-1 and TRBJ1-5, with 8 bases matching TRBD1. Trimming removed 4 bases from V and 7 bases from J; junction bases left unmatched: 3. From germline, CDR1 is MNHNS and CDR2 SASEGT. This CDR3 spans 13 amino acids. The CDR3 spells CASSGTGRQPQHF. CDR3 bases: TGTGCCAGCAGTGGGACAGGGCGGCAGCCCCAGCATTTT.

In its sample, this clonotype was seen many times. This rearrangement joins TRBV3-1 to TRBJ2-3, with D hard to call. V shed 4 bases and J shed 4 bases, with 9 bases lying between them. The CDR3 is made up of 13 amino acids. Germline V CDR1 and CDR2: LGHDT, YNNKEL (reference sequence). This CDR3 is CASSRGLADTQYF. In DNA, the CDR3 is TGTGCCAGCAGCCGAGGCTTAGCAGATACGCAGTATTTT.

This clonotype was observed a few times. V gene TRBV18 combines with J gene TRBJ2-7; no definite D call. The CDR3 runs 13 residues. Trimming shortened V by 1 base and J by 5 bases, and 9 bases separated the two germline ends. The germline gives CDR1 KGHSH, CDR2 LQKENI. The CDR3 here is CASSPRSDHEQYF. The DNA for the CDR3 is TGTGCCAGCTCACCACGATCGGACCACGAGCAGTACTTC.

This clonotype was picked up many times. The rearrangement uses TRBV13 and TRBJ2-1, with D maybe TRBD1 (6 bases). CDR3 length: 15 residues. Trimming took 5 bases from V and 7 from J, leaving 18 bases between them. CDR1 and CDR2 from the germline V gene are PRHDT and FYEKMQ (reference sequence). CDR3 DNA sequence: TGTGCCAGCAGCGACGGGACAACCCAGGGAAATGAGCAGTTCTTC. Protein: CASSDGTTQGNEQFF.

This rearrangement joins TRBV24-1 to TRBJ2-7; D is unclear. V dropped 9 bases and J dropped 0 bases, with 14 bases sitting between them. This CDR3 has 14 residues. The V gene's germline CDR1 is KGHDR and CDR2 SFDVKD. CDR3 sequence: CATPQVTNSYEQYF. The CDR3, as DNA: TGTGCCACCCCTCAAGTGACGAACTCCTACGAGCAGTACTTC.

About this clonotype itself: The CDR3 end shows no conserved phenylalanine or tryptophan, and so a read error is likely. The CDR3 sequence is CASSLIPVSGANVLTC. CDR3 DNA sequence: TGTGCCAGCAGCTTAATTCCGGTCTCTGGGGCCAACGTCCTGACTTGC. V is TRBV11-2 and J is TRBJ2-6; D is undetermined. CDR3 length equals 16 residues. The germline gives CDR1 SGHAT, CDR2 FQNNGV. Between the trimmed V and J ends, which lost 2 bases and 0 bases, there was a span of 8 bases.

V gene TRBV2 combines with J gene TRBJ2-1, with D unclear. This CDR3 comprises 11 residues. CDR1 and CDR2 from the germline V gene are SNHLY and FYNNEI. V was clipped by 7 bases and J by 5 bases, with 6 bases between them. The CDR3 region has the DNA TGTGCCAGCAATTGGAACAATGAGCAGTTCTTC. Its protein is CASNWNNEQFF.

Ten or more counts support this clonotype. CDR3 region: CASSGPLDGETQYF. The CDR3 DNA sequence: TGTGCCAGCAGCGGCCCCCTCGACGGAGAGACCCAGTACTTC. This rearrangement joins TRBV7-9 to TRBJ2-5; D unclear. This CDR3 has 14 amino acids. Trimming cost V 5 bases and J 4 bases, with 14 bases left between them. Per the germline V gene, CDR1 is SEHNR and CDR2 is FQNEAQ (reference sequence).

This clonotype was detected ten times or more. The CDR3 here is CASSKKRGGVTFF. Here the CDR3 DNA reads TGTGCCAGCAGCAAAAAGCGAGGGGGCGTAACTTTCTTT. V usage is TRBV21-1 and J usage is TRBJ1-1; TRBD1, the D gene given by the table, was not confirmed from the DNA. TRBV21-1 is marked as a pseudogene. The CDR3 runs 13 residues.

The gene calls are TRBV5-1 and TRBJ1-5; TRBD1 agrees at 9 bases. Trimming removed 0 bases from V and 7 bases from J; junction bases left unmatched: 5. The germline CDR1 and CDR2 sequences are SGHRS and YFSETQ. The CDR3 sequence is 15 residues long. CDR3 DNA sequence: TGCGCCAGCAGCTTGGGAGGACAGGGGAAACAGCCCCAGCATTTT. The encoded protein is CASSLGGQGKQPQHF.

V and J are TRBV10-3 and TRBJ2-7, with D perhaps TRBD1 (6 bases). The CDR3 has 14 amino acids. In germline, CDR1 is ENHRY, CDR2 SYGVKD. V lost 2 bases and J lost 2, with 10 bases in between. The CDR3 nucleotides read TGTGCCATCAGTGAGGGGACACGAGCCTACGAGCAGTACTTC. Protein: CAISEGTRAYEQYF.

This clonotype was counted at least ten times. The gene calls are TRBV12-3 or TRBV12-4 and TRBJ1-2; D may be TRBD1 (6 bases). Trimming cost V 3 bases and J 5 bases, with 16 bases left between them. This CDR3 has 15 residues. The CDR3 reads CASSLGTRTRYGYTF. The CDR3 DNA reads as TGTGCCAGCAGTTTGGGGACACGGACGAGATATGGCTACACCTTC.

The chain has TRBV12-1 and TRBJ2-1; TRBD1 was called by the table and not checked on the DNA. TRBV12-1 is noted as a pseudogene. The CDR3 has 13 amino acids. This CDR3 reads CASGTTSYNEQFF. The DNA of the CDR3 is TGTGCCAGCGGGACCACCTCCTACAATGAGCAGTTCTTC.

This clonotype was counted only a few times. The genes are TRBV28 and TRBJ1-6; TRBD1 agrees at 8 bases. The V and J ends lost 8 bases and 5 bases, in that order; junction bases with no gene match: 11. CDR1 is MDHEN and CDR2 is SYDVKM in the germline V gene. There are 16 residues in the CDR3. This CDR3 reads CASRGTGWGDNSPLHF. In nucleotides, the CDR3 is TGTGCCAGCCGCGGGACAGGTTGGGGAGATAATTCACCCCTCCACTTT.

The V call is TRBV4-1, the J call TRBJ2-7; 7 positions agree with TRBD2. V shed 0 bases and J 6 bases; nucleotides not matched to a gene: 11. Germline V CDR1 and CDR2: MGHRA, YSYEKL. The length of the CDR3 is 16 residues. CDR3 sequence (DNA): TGCGCCAGCAGCCAAGATTCCGGAGCGGGGATTAGCGAGCAGTACTTC. This gives the protein CASSQDSGAGISEQYF.

This clonotype was recorded many times. CDR3 amino acids: CSASMRNSNQPQHF. The CDR3 coding sequence is TGCAGTGCTAGCATGCGTAATAGCAATCAGCCCCAGCATTTT. The rearrangement joins TRBV20-1 to TRBJ1-5, with D uncertain. The CDR3 sequence is 14 residues long. CDR1 is DFQATT, CDR2 SNEGSKA, per germline (reference sequence). Trimming removed 3 bases from V and 0 bases from J, with 9 bases in between.

The rearrangement links TRBV20-1 to TRBJ1-5; D is perhaps TRBD1 (6 bases). The length of the CDR3 is 13 residues. The V end lost 0 bases, the J end lost 7 bases, and 10 bases lay between the germline ends. Germline V gene lookup returns CDR1 DFQATT and CDR2 SNEGSKA (reference sequence). For the CDR3, the DNA is TGCAGTGCTAGAGATATGCAGGGGCAGCCCCAGCATTTT. Translating gives CSARDMQGQPQHF.

This clonotype was picked up many times. The chain couples TRBV27 to TRBJ2-7; 9 bases align to TRBD2. The germline gives CDR1 MNHEY, CDR2 SMNVEV (reference sequence). J was trimmed by 7 bases and V by 2 bases; bases with no gene match: 12. CDR3 length: 16 amino acids. In DNA, the CDR3 is TGTGCCAGCAGTTTACTCCCTTCTAGCGGGAAGGATGAGCAGTACTTC. As protein: CASSLLPSSGKDEQYF.

This clonotype was seen ten or more times. The junction shows a germline mismatch at one end, possibly a read error. The genes are TRBV29-1 and TRBJ2-5; 8 bases agree with TRBD1. From germline, CDR1 is SQVTM and CDR2 ANQGSEA. The CDR3 is 12 residues long. The CDR3 nucleotides are TGCAGCGTCAGCCCAGGGGGCGAGACCCAATACTTC. It codes for CSVSPGGETQYF.

The J gene is TRBJ2-6, the V gene TRBV9; D unclear. V lost 4 bases and J lost 2, with 7 bases in between. Germline V gives CDR1 SGDLS, CDR2 YYNGEE. CDR3 size: 14 residues. The CDR3 DNA reads TGTGCCAGCAGCCTTAACACTGGGGCCAACGTCCTGACTTTC. Protein product: CASSLNTGANVLTF.

In this sample, this clonotype turned up a few times. The chain combines TRBV20-1 with TRBJ2-2; no clear D gene. The CDR3 is 13 amino acids. V shed 4 bases and J shed 6 bases, with 12 bases lying between them. Germline assignment: CDR1 DFQATT and CDR2 SNEGSKA (reference sequence). CDR3 sequence (DNA): TGCAGTGCTACCATATCTCACTCCGGGGAGCTGTTTTTT. Protein: CSATISHSGELFF.

The chain combines TRBV28 with TRBJ1-1; 7 nucleotides agree with TRBD1. The J segment lost 4 bases and the V segment lost 7 bases, leaving 9 bases of the junction unmatched. Germline lookup yields CDR1 MDHEN and CDR2 SYDVKM. The CDR3 has 14 residues. The CDR3 reads CASNHRGRTTEAFF. Here the CDR3 DNA reads TGTGCCAGCAATCACAGGGGTAGGACCACTGAAGCTTTCTTT.

This clonotype was seen a few times. The chain uses TRBV4-1 and TRBJ2-7; D gene ambiguous. The ends were cut back, 0 bases at V and 7 bases at J, with 10 bases in the middle. CDR3 length equals 13 residues. From germline, CDR1 is MGHRA and CDR2 YSYEKL. CDR3 nucleotide sequence: TGCGCCAGCAGCCAAGATTTAGTTCAGGAGCAGTACTTC. It is translated as CASSQDLVQEQYF.

This sequence joins TRBV12-3 or TRBV12-4 and TRBJ1-4; D ambiguous. V lost 6 bases and J lost 7, with 12 bases in between. CDR3 length: 13 residues. This chain's CDR3 is CASRPPVGEKLFF. DNA for the CDR3: TGTGCCAGCAGGCCTCCCGTGGGTGAAAAACTGTTTTTT.

This clonotype was counted a few times. This chain links TRBV15 with TRBJ2-1, with no clear D. V gave up 0 bases and J gave up 10 bases, with 13 bases separating them. Per germline, CDR1 LNHNV and CDR2 YYDKDF (reference sequence). CDR3 size: 14 residues. The CDR3 sequence is CATSRDLQYGEQFF. In DNA form, the CDR3 reads TGTGCCACCAGCAGAGATCTACAGTACGGCGAGCAGTTCTTC.

The CDR3 loop is CASSLANWDEQYF. The CDR3 nucleotides read TGTGCCAGCAGCTTAGCCAACTGGGACGAGCAGTACTTC. This chain connects TRBV7-2 to TRBJ2-7; D remains ambiguous. CDR1 and CDR2 (germline): SGHTA, FQGNSA. V gave up 0 bases and J gave up 5 bases, with 8 bases separating them. This CDR3 contains 13 residues.